What follows are 18 T cell receptor beta chains derived from one specimen sequenced in a study of T cell responses to AZD1222 COVID-19 vaccine. Profiling relied on immunoSEQ multiplex PCR, and the TCRdb table lists in-frame clones only, not all of them. The sample yields tens of thousands of clones, approximately 86% seen once. Sequenced material: peripheral blood, taken on day 0 of AZD1222 vaccination. The receptors originated from an adult in good health.

This clone showed up just a few times. V and J are TRBV7-3 and TRBJ2-3; tentatively, D is TRBD1 (6 bases). Germline CDR1 reads SGHTA; CDR2 reads FQGTGA. V gave up 5 bases and J gave up 6 bases, with 12 bases separating them. There are 13 residues in the CDR3. This CDR3 is CASSKTGMDTQYF. The CDR3 DNA reads TGTGCCAGCAGCAAAACAGGGATGGATACGCAGTATTTT.

This rearrangement joins TRBV30 to TRBJ1-5; a weak D match, TRBD1 (5 bases). Germline CDR1 and CDR2: GTSNPN and SVGIG (reference sequence). The CDR3 spans 14 residues. With 2 bases removed from V and 12 bases from J, the gap between germline ends came to 20 bases. CDR3 coding DNA: TGTGCCTGGAGTCCCACCCCTTCGGGGACGGTCCAGCATTTT. Amino acids: CAWSPTPSGTVQHF.

This chain joins TRBV7-2 and TRBJ1-2; weak D call: TRBD1 (6 bases). V lost 1 base and J 5 bases, leaving 14 bases between the germline ends. CDR1 SGHTA and CDR2 FQGNSA come from the germline V gene. The CDR3 covers 15 residues. CDR3 loop: CASSLGPDSSYGYTF. The DNA for the CDR3 is TGTGCCAGCAGCTTAGGGCCGGACAGCTCATATGGCTACACCTTC.

The V gene is TRBV21-1, the J gene TRBJ2-2; TRBD2 is the table's D call, not checked against the DNA. TRBV21-1 is marked as a pseudogene. The CDR3 length is 16 residues. For the CDR3, the DNA is TGTGCCAGCAGCAAAGCGCGAGGGGGGGACACCGGGGAGCTGTTTTTT. Amino acid sequence: CASSKARGGDTGELFF.

This chain links TRBV28 with TRBJ1-1, with D tentatively TRBD1 (6 bases). CDR3 length: 14 amino acids. V was trimmed by 5 bases and J by 4 bases, leaving 14 bases between them. The V gene's germline CDR1 is MDHEN and CDR2 SYDVKM. The CDR3 DNA is TGTGCCAGCAGTCTTCTCCAGGGGAGCACTGAAGCTTTCTTT. This codes for CASSLLQGSTEAFF.

V usage is TRBV24-1 and J usage is TRBJ2-2; the D is unclear. The CDR3 spans 14 residues. The V end lost 5 bases, the J end lost 2 bases, and 8 bases lay between the germline ends. Per the germline V gene, CDR1 is KGHDR and CDR2 is SFDVKD. CDR3 amino acids: CATSGLPNTGELFF. In nucleotides, the CDR3 is TGTGCCACCAGTGGACTGCCAAACACCGGGGAGCTGTTTTTT.

This clone was detected only once. The CDR3 coding sequence is TGTGCCTGGGGGGGACGGGGGCTCGAGTACTTC. Protein product: CAWGGRGLEYF. The chain carries TRBV30 and TRBJ2-7, with D tentatively TRBD1 or TRBD2 (6 bases each). CDR3 length: 11 residues. CDR1 GTSNPN and CDR2 SVGIG come from the germline V gene (reference sequence). V shed 5 bases and J shed 11 bases, with 16 bases lying between them.

CDR3 amino acids: CASTGVYNSPLHF. In nucleotides, the CDR3 is TGTGCCAGCACAGGTGTATATAATTCACCCCTCCACTTT. The chain carries TRBV27 and TRBJ1-6; D gene uncertain. Germline assignment: CDR1 MNHEY and CDR2 SMNVEV (reference sequence). V was shortened by 7 bases and J by 4 bases, with 8 bases between the two germline ends. The CDR3 is made up of 13 amino acids.

The rearrangement joins TRBV13 to TRBJ1-4; no clear D gene. V was trimmed by 2 bases and J by 8 bases, leaving 12 bases between them. Looked up from germline, CDR1 is PRHDT and CDR2 is FYEKMQ (reference sequence). The CDR3 sequence is 14 residues long. The CDR3 DNA reads TGTGCCAGCAGCTTACGGAACCTTGGGGAAAAACTGTTTTTT. Amino acid sequence: CASSLRNLGEKLFF.

The chain recombines TRBV5-4 with TRBJ1-1; D not certain. CDR1 is SGHNT, CDR2 YYREEE, per germline (reference sequence). The V and J ends lost 4 bases and 6 bases respectively, with 19 bases between them. The CDR3 has 15 residues. CDR3 sequence: CASSLRSGREAEAFF. Here the CDR3 DNA reads TGTGCCAGCAGCCTACGTTCGGGAAGAGAGGCTGAAGCTTTCTTT.

The gene calls are TRBV3-1 (or the pseudogene TRBV3-2) and TRBJ1-2; 9 nucleotides match TRBD1. Trimming removed 4 bases from V and 8 bases from J; junction bases left unmatched: 5. CDR1 and CDR2 (germline): LGHDT, YNNKEL (reference sequence). CDR3 length: 13 residues. The CDR3 spells CASSREGQGGYTF. CDR3 DNA: TGTGCCAGCAGCCGAGAGGGACAGGGAGGCTACACCTTC.

This chain links TRBV5-1 with TRBJ1-1; TRBD1 might be the D (5 bases). V lost 0 bases and J 5 bases, leaving 17 bases between the germline ends. This CDR3 has 16 residues. Germline V gives CDR1 SGHRS, CDR2 YFSETQ. CDR3 sequence: CASSLARGSRETEAFF. The DNA for the CDR3 is TGCGCCAGCAGCTTGGCGCGGGGGAGTAGGGAAACTGAAGCTTTCTTT.

J is TRBJ2-5 and V is TRBV24-1; 7 bases fit TRBD2. Trimming at V came to 0 bases and at J to 3 bases, leaving 9 bases not matched to a gene. The CDR3 length is 17 residues. From germline, CDR1 is KGHDR and CDR2 SFDVKD. CDR3 in amino acids: CATSDLSSGDREETQYF. CDR3 bases: TGTGCCACCAGTGATTTGTCCAGCGGGGATCGAGAAGAGACCCAGTACTTC.

V usage is TRBV27 and J usage is TRBJ1-4, with a possible D match to TRBD1 (5 bases). The length of the CDR3 is 15 residues. Trimming took 9 bases from V and 4 from J, leaving 18 bases between them. Per the germline V gene, CDR1 is MNHEY and CDR2 is SMNVEV (reference sequence). The CDR3 DNA follows: TGTGCCAGTGCCCGGGGGAGGGGAGGTAATGAAAAACTGTTTTTT. Protein: CASARGRGGNEKLFF. Full variable domain (rest looked up from reference TRBV27 and TRBJ1-4): EAQVTQNPRYLITVTGKKLTVTCSQNMNHEYMSWYRQDPGLGLRQIYYSMNVEVTDKGDVPEGYKVSRKEKRNFPLILESPSPNQTSLYFCASARGRGGNEKLFFGSGTQLSVL.

The chain has TRBV7-9 and TRBJ2-1, with 7 bases identical to TRBD1. This CDR3 comprises 15 residues. The germline CDR1 and CDR2 sequences are SEHNR and FQNEAQ (reference sequence). The trim removed 5 bases at V and 4 bases at J, leaving 8 bases unmatched. The CDR3 region has the DNA TGTGCCAGCAGCCCTCCGGGACAGTTATACAATGAGCAGTTCTTC. As protein: CASSPPGQLYNEQFF.

This clone appeared a few times. V usage is TRBV5-1 and J usage is TRBJ2-2; no firm D call. The CDR3 is 15 amino acids. The germline V gene encodes CDR1 SGHRS and CDR2 YFSETQ. Trimming took 2 bases from V and 4 from J, leaving 12 bases between them. CDR3 bases: TGCGCCAGCAGCTTCCATCAACCCCGCACCGGGGAGCTGTTTTTT. Its protein product is CASSFHQPRTGELFF. Full variable domain (missing parts from reference TRBV5-1 and TRBJ2-2): KAGVTQTPRYLIKTRGQQVTLSCSPISGHRSVSWYQQTPGQGLQFLFEYFSETQRNKGNFPGRFSGRQFSNSRSEMNVSTLELGDSALYLCASSFHQPRTGELFFGEGSRLTVL.

The V and J genes are TRBV7-2 and TRBJ2-3, with D perhaps assigned TRBD1 or TRBD2 (5 bases each). The CDR3 contains 15 residues. The V and J ends lost 5 bases and 0 bases respectively, with 12 bases between them. Germline lookup yields CDR1 SGHTA and CDR2 FQGNSA. CDR3 DNA: TGTGCCAGCAGCCGTTACAGGACTAGCACAGATACGCAGTATTTT. This gives the protein CASSRYRTSTDTQYF. Filled out from reference TRBV7-2 and TRBJ2-3, the complete variable domain reads GAGVSQSPSNKVTEKGKDVELRCDPISGHTALYWYRQSLGQGLEFLIYFQGNSAPDKSGLPSDRFSAERTGGSVSTLTIQRTQQEDSAVYLCASSRYRTSTDTQYFGPGTRLTVL.

This chain connects TRBV7-3 to TRBJ2-1; no clear D gene. V was clipped by 2 bases and J by 5 bases, with 7 bases between them. Germline values: CDR1 SGHTA, CDR2 FQGTGA. The CDR3 covers 13 residues. This CDR3 is CASSLLWDNEQFF. DNA for the CDR3: TGTGCCAGCAGCTTATTGTGGGACAATGAGCAGTTCTTC.